This T cell receptor (beta chain) was observed in a study of spatial heterogeneity in lung cancer. Study context: Bulk RNA-seq from matched material yielded a T cell module score that correlated strongly with TCR transcript counts in tumor regions. Study results and caveats: Tumor mutation counts were tracked by expanded intratumoral alpha and beta TCR counts.

The germline gives CDR1 SNHLY, CDR2 FYNNEI. The V gene lost 1 base and the J gene lost 1 base, with 13 bases spanning the gap. The CDR3 length is 16 residues. TCR cDNA molecules each had a unique molecular identifier. TCRdb re-analysed the 5' RACE reads in MiXCR, keeping a single row per CDR3 protein. The sample consists of over 15,000 distinct CDR3 sequences, approximately 10% of them appearing once. Time point here: sample taken at primary tumor resection. This clonotype was found a few times. Its antigen is not known. Within a library made for alpha chains, this beta chain is off target, and its count is uninformative.

Sequenced material: lung tumor tissue, taken at surgery. The clonotype comes from a female donor with early-stage non-small cell lung cancer. The chain joins TRBV2 to TRBJ1-2; TRBD1 is a possible D gene (6 bases). CDR3 DNA sequence: TGTGCCAGCAGTGAAGGCGGGGGGCAGGTTAACTATGGCTACACCTTC. Its translation: CASSEGGGQVNYGYTF.